Listed below are T cell receptor beta chains from one sample, sequenced in a study of T cell responses to AZD1222 COVID-19 vaccine. Only in-frame clones appear in the TCRdb table, and some are missing; sequencing was by immunoSEQ multiplex PCR. The sample carries approximately 140,000 clones, 90% recorded once. The sample here was peripheral blood, taken 28 days after the second AZD1222 dose. The receptors stem from an adult who received the AZD1222 COVID-19 vaccine. CDR3s include the opening cysteine and the closing phenylalanine or tryptophan. Fields, in order: V gene, clone size, D gene, J gene, CDR3 protein, CDR3 DNA. D genes are given only for firm matches. Clone size, where shown, is once, few, many, or a class for clones that have expanded.

>TRBV5-4|few|-|TRBJ1-2
CASSLVGGDNYGYTF
TGTGCCAGCAGCTTGGTGGGCGGGGATAACTATGGCTACACCTTC
>TRBV5-5|-|TRBD1|TRBJ2-1
CASSSDRGGNTIEQFF
TGTGCCAGCAGCTCCGACAGGGGGGGGAATACAATTGAGCAGTTCTTC
>TRBV5-1|-|TRBD2|TRBJ2-1
CASSLTSGSTEQFF
TGCGCCAGCAGCTTGACTAGCGGGAGTACTGAGCAGTTCTTC
>TRBV2|-|TRBD1|TRBJ2-7
CASSGTGHYEQYF
TGTGCCAGCAGTGGGACAGGTCACTACGAGCAGTACTTC
>TRBV18|-|TRBD1|TRBJ1-2
CASSPTQGAMGYGYTF
TGTGCCAGCTCACCTACACAGGGGGCAATGGGGTATGGCTACACCTTC
>TRBV4-3|-|-|TRBJ2-7
CASSQDHAGSYEQYF
TGCGCCAGCAGCCAAGATCACGCCGGTTCCTACGAGCAGTACTTC
>TRBV5-8|-|-|TRBJ2-2
CASSFGAANTGELFF
TGTGCCAGCAGCTTCGGGGCAGCGAACACCGGGGAGCTGTTTTTT
>TRBV19|-|-|TRBJ1-1
CASGGGGQANTEAFF
TGTGCCAGTGGGGGAGGAGGGCAGGCGAACACTGAAGCTTTCTTT
>TRBV15|-|-|TRBJ2-5
CATSREGGLIQETQYF
TGTGCCACCAGCAGAGAGGGGGGCCTCATACAAGAGACCCAGTACTTC
>TRBV29-1|-|TRBD1|TRBJ2-3
CSDLSRDRGPDTQYF
TGCAGCGATCTGAGCCGGGACAGGGGACCAGATACGCAGTATTTT
>TRBV9|-|-|TRBJ2-1
CASSPRPYDEQFF
TGTGCCAGCAGCCCCCGCCCATACGATGAGCAGTTCTTC
>TRBV28|-|-|TRBJ2-1
CASSPRGRGAAYNEQFF
TGTGCCAGCAGTCCCCGGGGAAGGGGGGCAGCCTACAATGAGCAGTTCTTC
>TRBV30|few|-|TRBJ2-7
CAWSIDQGGEQYF
TGTGCCTGGAGTATCGACCAAGGGGGCGAGCAGTACTTC
>TRBV30|-|-|TRBJ1-3
CAWSVGGGRNGNTIYF
TGTGCCTGGAGTGTCGGGGGAGGGAGAAATGGAAACACCATATATTTT
>TRBV2|-|-|TRBJ1-2
CASRGDNYGYTF
TGTGCCAGCAGGGGGGACAACTATGGCTACACCTTC
>TRBV21-1|-|-|TRBJ2-1
CASSKVSNSYNEQFF
TGTGCCAGCAGCAAAGTTAGTAACTCCTACAATGAGCAGTTCTTC
>TRBV6-2/TRBV6-3|-|TRBD2|TRBJ2-3
CASSYSRTGGPADTQYF
TGTGCCAGCAGTTATTCGAGGACGGGAGGGCCAGCAGATACGCAGTATTTT
>TRBV7-8|-|TRBD2|TRBJ2-1
CASSLTTGPAGPYNEQFF
TGTGCCAGCAGCCTAACTACCGGCCCAGCGGGGCCCTACAATGAGCAGTTCTTC
>TRBV30|-|-|TRBJ1-2
CAWKLGKGYTF
TGTGCCTGGAAGTTGGGAAAGGGCTACACCTTC
>TRBV28|-|-|TRBJ1-2
CASSLGLLPNHGYTF
TGTGCCAGCAGTTTGGGCCTATTGCCTAACCACGGCTACACCTTC
>TRBV4-3|once|-|TRBJ2-1
CASSQGHAQAAYNEQFF
TGCGCCAGCAGCCAAGGTCATGCGCAGGCTGCCTACAATGAGCAGTTCTTC
>TRBV19|-|-|TRBJ1-5
CASSIAGRDQPQHF
TGTGCCAGTAGTATTGCAGGTCGGGATCAGCCCCAGCATTTT
>TRBV2|-|TRBD1|TRBJ2-6
CASSGDRGSGANVLTF
TGTGCCAGCAGTGGCGACAGGGGGTCGGGGGCCAACGTCCTGACTTTC
>TRBV18|-|-|TRBJ1-5
CASSPDSGSQPQHF
TGTGCCAGCTCACCAGACTCGGGGAGTCAGCCCCAGCATTTT
>TRBV19|-|-|TRBJ1-5
CASRVGGTRPQHF
TGTGCCAGTAGAGTAGGGGGGACGCGGCCCCAGCATTTT
>TRBV24-1|-|-|TRBJ2-5
CATSDRGTRETQYF
TGTGCCACCAGTGACCGCGGGACAAGGGAGACCCAGTACTTC
>TRBV6-5|-|-|TRBJ1-4
CASTPNQLPNEKLFF
TGTGCCAGCACCCCCAACCAGCTTCCTAATGAAAAACTGTTTTTT
>TRBV15|-|-|TRBJ2-5
CATSRDPAGTPQETQYF
TGTGCCACCAGCAGAGATCCCGCCGGGACACCCCAAGAGACCCAGTACTTC
>TRBV30|-|-|TRBJ1-1
CAWSRGREEPEAFF
TGTGCCTGGAGTAGGGGTAGGGAGGAACCCGAAGCTTTCTTT
>TRBV3-1/TRBV3-2|-|-|TRBJ2-7
CASSQVFGGPPPYEQYF
TGTGCCAGCAGCCAAGTCTTTGGCGGGCCACCCCCCTACGAGCAGTACTTC
>TRBV10-1|-|-|TRBJ2-2
CASRPSLDGELFF
TGCGCCAGCAGGCCTAGTTTAGACGGGGAGCTGTTTTTT
>TRBV30|-|-|TRBJ2-3
CAWSLGGGGDTQYF
TGTGCCTGGAGTCTAGGGGGGGGCGGCGATACGCAGTATTTT
>TRBV5-5|-|TRBD1|TRBJ1-5
CASSLGDRGSNQPQHF
TGTGCCAGCAGCTTGGGGGACAGGGGCTCCAATCAGCCCCAGCATTTT
>TRBV2|few|TRBD1|TRBJ1-5
CASSVNVGTGGDQPQHF
TGTGCCAGCAGTGTGAACGTAGGGACAGGGGGCGATCAGCCCCAGCATTTT
>TRBV5-4|-|-|TRBJ2-4
CASSQLGGPENIQYF
TGTGCCAGCAGCCAATTGGGGGGCCCTGAAAACATTCAGTACTTC
>TRBV7-9|once|-|TRBJ1-1
CASSLGTERTEAFF
TGTGCCAGCAGCTTAGGGACCGAGAGGACTGAAGCTTTCTTT